Each of the 5 T cell receptor beta chains below was sequenced from the same sample in a study of early T cells in non-severe SARS-CoV-2 infection. TCRdb passed the 5' RACE reads through MiXCR, listing each CDR3 protein once. The sample includes more than 25,000 distinct CDR3 sequences, 5.5% to 6% of them seen just once. Sequencing used whole blood. All receptors derive from an adult who was a healthcare worker with PCR-confirmed SARS-CoV-2 infection or an uninfected control (not recorded which).

The chain combines TRBV7-3 with TRBJ1-5, with 8 nucleotides matching TRBD1. The V segment lost 4 bases and the J segment 2 bases; nucleotides outside the gene matches: 7. This CDR3 region has 16 residues. Germline CDR1 SGHTA, CDR2 FQGTGA. CDR3 DNA sequence: TGTGCCAGCAGCTCCCGACAGGGGTTGGGCAATCAGCCCCAGCATTTT. This sequence encodes CASSSRQGLGNQPQHF.

In its sample, this clonotype was seen many times. V gene TRBV6-7 combines with J gene TRBJ1-1; TRBD1 aligns across 7 bases. TRBV6-7 falls under the ORF class, with uncertain function. The length of the CDR3 is 17 residues. V was clipped by 5 bases and J by 1 base; unmatched bases: 13. DNA for the CDR3: TGTGCCAGCAGTCTCGCGGGGGATACAGGGGAGAACACTGAAGCTTTCTTT. Residues: CASSLAGDTGENTEAFF.

This clonotype appeared a few times. The chain combines TRBV2 with TRBJ2-5; possibly TRBD1 or TRBD2 for D (5 bases each). V dropped 4 bases and J dropped 3 bases, with 18 bases sitting between them. Germline-derived CDR1 and CDR2 are SNHLY and FYNNEI. This CDR3 is built from 16 residues. The CDR3 bases are TGTGCCAGCAGTGGGGGGTTTGCATCACTCAAAGAGACCCAGTACTTC. Protein: CASSGGFASLKETQYF.

The sample holds one count of this clonotype. The chain uses TRBV10-2 and TRBJ1-1; 7 bases are shared with TRBD1. The CDR3 contains 13 residues. Germline assignment: CDR1 WSHSY and CDR2 SAAADI. V lost 10 bases, J lost 2 bases, and 7 bases stayed unmatched. CDR3 bases: TGCGCCACCGGGGGGGACAGTAACACTGAAGCTTTCTTT. This translates into CATGGDSNTEAFF.

This clonotype was seen ten or more times. The chain uses TRBV19 and TRBJ2-7; maybe TRBD1 (6 bases). Trimming removed 3 bases from V and 2 bases from J, with 8 bases in between. CDR3 length equals 13 residues. CDR1 and CDR2 (germline): LNHDA, SQIVND (reference sequence). The CDR3 coding sequence is TGTGCCAGTAGTATCCAGGGGCCCTACGAGCAGTACTTC. Encoded protein: CASSIQGPYEQYF.